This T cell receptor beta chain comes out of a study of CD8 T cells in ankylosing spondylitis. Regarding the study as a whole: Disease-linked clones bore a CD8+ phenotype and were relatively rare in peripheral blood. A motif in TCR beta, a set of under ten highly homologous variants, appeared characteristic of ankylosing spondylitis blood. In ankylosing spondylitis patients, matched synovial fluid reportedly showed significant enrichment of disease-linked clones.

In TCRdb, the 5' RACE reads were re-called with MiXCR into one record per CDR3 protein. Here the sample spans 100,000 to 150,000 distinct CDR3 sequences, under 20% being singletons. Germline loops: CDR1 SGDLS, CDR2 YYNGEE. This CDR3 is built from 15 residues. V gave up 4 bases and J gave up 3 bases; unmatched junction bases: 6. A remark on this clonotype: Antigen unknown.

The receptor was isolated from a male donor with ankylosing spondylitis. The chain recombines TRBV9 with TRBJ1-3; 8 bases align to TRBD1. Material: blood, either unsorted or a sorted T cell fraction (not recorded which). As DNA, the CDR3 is TGTGCCAGCAGCCTCCAGGGGGCTAGTGGAAACACCATATATTTT. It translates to CASSLQGASGNTIYF.